The rows below give T cell receptor beta chains drawn from one sample of a study of human T cells and chemical hapten exposure. TCRdb reprocessed the RACE reads via MiXCR and lists one record per CDR3 protein. This table has about 89,000 distinct CDR3 sequences, 10% to 15% appearing once. Source: whole blood, taken in connection with sensitization to the hapten diphenylcyclopropenone (DPC). These receptors originate from a woman in her fifties or sixties with alopecia areata. Some clones in this sample may be carry-over from other donors' samples. Each CDR3 is given with its conserved first and last residue.

>17|TRBV3-1
CASSPRVGTLRNYGYTF
>13|TRBV7-6
CAIVGTGFQTQYF
>16|TRBV5-1
CASSPGPTSPLDTQYF
>14|TRBV25-1
CASSARGGPYEQYF
>15|TRBV12-3/TRBV12-4
CASSLGGSPQETQYF
>14|TRBV7-6
CASNHDSPAYEQYF
>14|TRBV2
CASSRGDDDYGYTF
>19|TRBV7-7
CASSPSPGLAGVFDNEQFF
>16|TRBV6-1
CASSARDRGRSTEAFF
>15|TRBV15
CATSSARRDRNGYTF
>14|TRBV6-5
CASSSGLFNQPQHF
>12|TRBV18
CASSQTDTEAFF
>13|TRBV30
CAWSRDSGNTIYF
>17|TRBV6-5
CASSRPSGQGIAWGYTF
>17|TRBV9
CASSVAGLAAPTDTQYF
>15|TRBV7-3
CASSYFAGGDNEQFF
>16|TRBV20-1
CSARDPRGDRDYEQYF
>18|TRBV7-9
CASSPGTSGGASYNEQFF
>16|TRBV5-1
CASSTPLAGGGDTQYF
>10|TRBV6-1
CASSALEAFF
>16|TRBV28
CASSLWPDRNNQPQHF
>16|TRBV11-2
CASSRPGQGYTDTQYF
>17|TRBV7-6
CASSSGTSGGSSYEQYF
>11|TRBV29-1
CSWADNYGYTF
>14|TRBV4-1
CASSQGGGDNEQFF
>13|TRBV10-2
CASSDMGNTEAFF
>12|TRBV29-1
CSVGDSGRRQYF
>12|TRBV12-3/TRBV12-4
CASSPTWGELFF
>15|TRBV18
CASSPGPRSNTEAFF
>14|TRBV3-1
CASSQQRRPGGYTF